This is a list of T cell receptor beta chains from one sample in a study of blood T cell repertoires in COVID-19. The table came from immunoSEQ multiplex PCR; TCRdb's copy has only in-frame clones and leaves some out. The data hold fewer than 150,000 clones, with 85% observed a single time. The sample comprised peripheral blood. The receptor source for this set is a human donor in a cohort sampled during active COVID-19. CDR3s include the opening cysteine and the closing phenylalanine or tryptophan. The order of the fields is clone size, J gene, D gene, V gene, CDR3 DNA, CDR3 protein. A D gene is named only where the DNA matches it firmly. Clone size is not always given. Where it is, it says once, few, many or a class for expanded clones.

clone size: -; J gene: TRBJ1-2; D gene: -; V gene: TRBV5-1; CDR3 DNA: TGCGCCAGCAGCTTGGGGGCAGTCTATGGCTACACCTTC; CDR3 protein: CASSLGAVYGYTF
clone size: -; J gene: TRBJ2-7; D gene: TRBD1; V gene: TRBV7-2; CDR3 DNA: TGTGCCAGCAGCCCCAGCACAGGGGGCTACGAGCAGTACTTC; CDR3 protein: CASSPSTGGYEQYF
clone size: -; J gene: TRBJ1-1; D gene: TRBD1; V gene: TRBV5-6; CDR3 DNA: TGTGCCAGCAGCCCAGGGACAGGGGGCAGACGGAACACTGAAGCTTTCTTT; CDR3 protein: CASSPGTGGRRNTEAFF
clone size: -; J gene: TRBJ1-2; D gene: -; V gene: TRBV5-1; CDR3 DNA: TGCGCCAGCAGCTTGGAGGGGGACATCTATGGCTACACCTTC; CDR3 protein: CASSLEGDIYGYTF
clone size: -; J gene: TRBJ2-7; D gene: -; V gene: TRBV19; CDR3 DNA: TGTGCCAGTACCCCGAGCGGTTACTACGAGCAGTACTTC; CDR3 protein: CASTPSGYYEQYF
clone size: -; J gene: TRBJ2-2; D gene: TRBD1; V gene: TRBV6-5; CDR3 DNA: TGTGCCAGCAGTTTCGACAGGGCCGGGGAGCTGTTTTTT; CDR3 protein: CASSFDRAGELFF
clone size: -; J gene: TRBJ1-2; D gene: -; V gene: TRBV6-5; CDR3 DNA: TGTGCCAGCAGGCGCGACAGCACCTATGGCTACACCTTC; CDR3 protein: CASRRDSTYGYTF
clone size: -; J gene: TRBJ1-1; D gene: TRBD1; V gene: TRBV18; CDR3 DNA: TGTGCCAGCTCACCCCGGACAGGGCAAACTGAAGCTTTCTTT; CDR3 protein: CASSPRTGQTEAFF
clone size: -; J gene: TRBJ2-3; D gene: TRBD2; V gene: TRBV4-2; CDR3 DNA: TGTGCCAGCAGCCCAGTGACAGCGGGGGCGATGGATACGCAGTATTTT; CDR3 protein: CASSPVTAGAMDTQYF
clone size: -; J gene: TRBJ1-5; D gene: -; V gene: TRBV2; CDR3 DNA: TGTGCCAGCAGCCTACGCCGGGGGAATAGCAATCAGCCCCAGCATTTT; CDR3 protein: CASSLRRGNSNQPQHF
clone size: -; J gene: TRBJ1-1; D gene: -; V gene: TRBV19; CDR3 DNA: TGTGCCAGTAGCCGACTAGGGGCGGGCGACACTGAAGCTTTCTTT; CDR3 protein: CASSRLGAGDTEAFF
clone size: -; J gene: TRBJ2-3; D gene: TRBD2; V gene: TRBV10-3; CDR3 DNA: TGTGCCATCAGTGAAGGGACTAGCGGGGGGGCTTTCACAGATACGCAGTATTTT; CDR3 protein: CAISEGTSGGAFTDTQYF
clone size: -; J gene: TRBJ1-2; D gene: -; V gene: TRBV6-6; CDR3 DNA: TGTGCCAGCAGTGATGGACATACGCGAAACTATGGCTACACCTTC; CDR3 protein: CASSDGHTRNYGYTF
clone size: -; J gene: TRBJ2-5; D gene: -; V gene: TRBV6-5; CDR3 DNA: TGTGCCAGCAGTTACTCGGGGGCTGGGGTGGGCGAGACCCAGTACTTC; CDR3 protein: CASSYSGAGVGETQYF
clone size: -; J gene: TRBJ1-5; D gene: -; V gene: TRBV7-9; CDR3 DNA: TGTGCCAGCAGCTTAGTCGGGAGCAATCAGCCCCAGCATTTT; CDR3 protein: CASSLVGSNQPQHF
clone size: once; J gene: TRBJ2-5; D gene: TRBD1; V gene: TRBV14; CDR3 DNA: TGTGCCAGCAGCCCGCCCAAGACAGGGACCCTCCAAGAGACCCAGTACTTC; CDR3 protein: CASSPPKTGTLQETQYF
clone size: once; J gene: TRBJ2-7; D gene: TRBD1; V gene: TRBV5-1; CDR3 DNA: TGCGCCAGCAGCCTGGACAGGGGAGAGCAGTACTTC; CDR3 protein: CASSLDRGEQYF
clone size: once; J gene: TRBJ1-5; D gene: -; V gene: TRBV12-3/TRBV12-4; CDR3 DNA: TGTGCCAGCAGACAGGGAAGCAATCAGCCCCAGCATTTT; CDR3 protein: CASRQGSNQPQHF
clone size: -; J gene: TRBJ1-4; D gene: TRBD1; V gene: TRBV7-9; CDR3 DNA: TGTGCCAGCAGCTTAGGGCAGGGGGGAGAAAAACTGTTTTTT; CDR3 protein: CASSLGQGGEKLFF
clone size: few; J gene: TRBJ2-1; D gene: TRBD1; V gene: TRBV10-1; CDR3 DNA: TGCGCCAGCTGCCGGGACAGGGGGCGGAATGAGCAGTTCTTC; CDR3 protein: CASCRDRGRNEQFF
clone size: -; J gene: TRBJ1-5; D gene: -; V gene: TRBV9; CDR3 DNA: TGTGCCAGCAAAGGAAGGAAATACAGCTTCGAAAGCAATCAGCCCCAGCATTTT; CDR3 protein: CASKGRKYSFESNQPQHF
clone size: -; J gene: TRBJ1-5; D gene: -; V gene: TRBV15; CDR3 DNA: TGTGCCACCAGCAGACAAAGCCAGCCCCAGCATTTT; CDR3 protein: CATSRQSQPQHF